This T cell receptor beta chain derives from a study of T-cell reconstitution after alpha-beta-depleted transplantation in children. Study results and caveats: T-cell numbers and diversity one year post-transplant derived largely from freshly generated T cells. Several hundred expanded graft clones reportedly supplied alpha-beta T cells about two months after transplant. Recipient T cells and thymic progenitors that survived gave rise to the high TCRbeta diversity observed at day 60 in some patients.

Details on this clonotype: Its antigen is undetermined.

Germline V gene data show CDR1 as MNHEY and CDR2 as SMNVEV (reference sequence). The CDR3 is 15 amino acids. V was trimmed by 3 bases and J by 2 bases, leaving 14 bases between them. Using unique molecular identifiers, the investigators prepared the TCRbeta library. Each CDR3 protein gets one entry after TCRdb re-called the PCR reads with MiXCR. The sample holds approximately 300,000 distinct CDR3 sequences, 7.5% to 9% seen once. Sequencing used peripheral blood, obtained 360 days after TCRalphabeta/CD19-depleted stem cell transplant. This TCR came from a female patient aged 2-15 years who had a stem cell transplant for Fanconi anemia, so the T cells may come from the graft donor. V is TRBV27 and J is TRBJ2-7; D unresolved. The CDR3 region is CASSLFGQPPYEQYF. CDR3 coding DNA: TGTGCCAGCAGTTTGTTTGGTCAGCCTCCCTACGAGCAGTACTTC.